The 6 T cell receptor beta chains below were found in one sample sequenced in a study of STAT5B mutations in CD4+ large granular lymphocyte leukemia. The assay was immunoSEQ multiplex PCR, and TCRdb's table has in-frame clones only and misses some. The sample holds 7,500 to 10,000 clones, approximately 83% seen once. Sequencing used PBMCs. All receptors derive from a man in his sixties with CD4+ T-cell large granular lymphocyte leukemia.

This clone was observed a few times. The V call is TRBV6-5, the J call TRBJ1-3, with 8 positions matching TRBD1. V lost 6 bases to trimming and J lost 7 bases; unmatched junction nucleotides: 5. CDR1 is MNHEY and CDR2 is SVGAGI in the germline V gene. The CDR3 runs 13 residues. This chain's CDR3 is CASSPDRGNTIYF. In DNA form, the CDR3 reads TGTGCCAGCAGCCCAGACAGGGGCAACACCATATATTTT.

This chain links TRBV5-1 with TRBJ1-2; 8 nucleotides align to TRBD1. CDR3 length: 15 amino acids. CDR1 SGHRS and CDR2 YFSETQ come from the germline V gene. The J segment lost 7 bases and the V segment lost 3 bases, leaving 11 bases of the junction unmatched. CDR3 in amino acids: CASSSGDRNPLGYTF. The DNA for the CDR3 is TGCGCCAGCAGCTCCGGGGACAGGAACCCCCTTGGCTACACCTTC.

In its sample, this clone was seen a few times. The chain employs TRBV5-1 and TRBJ1-2; 9 bases map to TRBD1. This CDR3 is built from 15 residues. V shed 0 bases and J 4 bases; nucleotides not matched to a gene: 4. Germline CDR1 and CDR2: SGHRS and YFSETQ. The CDR3 is CASSLGGQGSYGYTF. For the CDR3, the DNA is TGCGCCAGCAGCTTGGGAGGACAGGGGTCCTATGGCTACACCTTC.

This clone was seen only once. This chain uses TRBV5-1 with TRBJ2-5, with 7 positions matching TRBD2. Looked up from germline, CDR1 is SGHRS and CDR2 is YFSETQ. This CDR3 is 13 amino acids long. J was trimmed by 4 bases and V by 6 bases; bases with no gene match: 6. CDR3: CASMGGSGETQYF. The CDR3 DNA is TGCGCCAGCATGGGGGGGTCAGGAGAGACCCAGTACTTC.

V and J are TRBV7-2 and TRBJ2-5, with a tentative D call TRBD1 (6 bases). The V end lost 5 bases, the J end lost 3 bases, and 10 bases lay between the germline ends. Looked up from germline, CDR1 is SGHTA and CDR2 is FQGNSA. The CDR3 totals 13 residues. The CDR3 coding sequence is TGTGCCAGCAGCGCCTACAGGGAAGAGACCCAGTACTTC. Translation gives CASSAYREETQYF.

V is TRBV11-2 and J is TRBJ2-3; D call uncertain. The germline V gene encodes CDR1 SGHAT and CDR2 FQNNGV. The V and J ends lost 1 base and 2 bases respectively, with 13 bases between them. The CDR3 has 16 residues. CDR3 protein: CASSLGRQEFTDTQYF. Here the CDR3 DNA reads TGTGCCAGCAGCTTAGGTCGCCAGGAATTCACAGATACGCAGTATTTT.